Included here is one T cell receptor (beta chain) sequence, with context. Its target is unknown. The data originate from a study of beta chain features in type 1 diabetes. Expressed TCRB transcripts were sequenced because the isolated RNA had all been reverse transcribed beforehand. The average read count of naive, central memory and regulatory T cell samples was around 3.6 million. Produced via immunoSEQ multiplex PCR; TCRdb's table is partial and in-frame only. Of under 300,000 clones listed, less than 30% were seen once; the top ten hold around 0.013%. The CDR3 runs 14 residues. V shed 3 bases and J shed 2 bases, with 12 bases lying between them. Per germline, CDR1 SGDLS and CDR2 YYNGEE. Sorting that relied on CD45RO/CCR7/CD25/CD127/CD95/CD27 yielded CD4+ naive, central memory, regulatory and stem cell-like memory cells. Study conclusions and caveats: Insertions were fewer and deletions more numerous at VDJ junctions in type 1 diabetes patients. For Type 1 diabetes patients, all four CD4+ subsets carried TCRB CDR3s that were moderately but significantly shorter. Naive, central memory and Treg TCRB repertoires seemed to resemble each other more closely in patients than they did in healthy donors.

The TCR was taken from a woman younger than 45 with type 1 diabetes. The sequenced sample was naive CD4+ T cells from blood. V and J are TRBV9 and TRBJ2-7; D unresolved. The CDR3 loop reads CASSALEAAYEQYF. The CDR3 region has the DNA TGTGCCAGCAGCGCCCTCGAGGCAGCCTACGAGCAGTACTTC. Variable domain in full (rest from reference TRBV9 and TRBJ2-7): DSGVTQTPKHLITATGQRVTLRCSPRSGDLSVYWYQQSLDQGLQFLIQYYNGEERAKGNILERFSAQQFPDLHSELNLSSLELGDSALYFCASSALEAAYEQYFGPGTRLTVT.